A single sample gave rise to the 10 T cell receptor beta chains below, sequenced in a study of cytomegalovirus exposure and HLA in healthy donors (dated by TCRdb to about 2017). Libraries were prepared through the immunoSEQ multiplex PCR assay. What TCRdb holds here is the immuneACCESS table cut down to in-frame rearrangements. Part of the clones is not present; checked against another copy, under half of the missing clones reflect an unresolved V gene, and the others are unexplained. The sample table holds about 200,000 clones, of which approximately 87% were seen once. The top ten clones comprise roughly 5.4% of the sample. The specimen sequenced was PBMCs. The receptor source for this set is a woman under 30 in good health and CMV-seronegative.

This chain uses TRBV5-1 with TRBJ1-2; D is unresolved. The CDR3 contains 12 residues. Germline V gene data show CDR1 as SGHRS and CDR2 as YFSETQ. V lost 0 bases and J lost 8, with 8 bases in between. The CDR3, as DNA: TGCGCCAGCAGCTTGGAGGGAAACGGCTACACCTTC. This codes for CASSLEGNGYTF.

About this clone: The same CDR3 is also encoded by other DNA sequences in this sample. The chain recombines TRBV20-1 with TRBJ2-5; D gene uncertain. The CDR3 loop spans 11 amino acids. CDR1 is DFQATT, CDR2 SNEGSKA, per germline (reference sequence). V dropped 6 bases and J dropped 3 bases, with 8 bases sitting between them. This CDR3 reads CSAGPKETQYF. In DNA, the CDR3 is TGCAGTGCAGGTCCTAAAGAGACCCAGTACTTC.

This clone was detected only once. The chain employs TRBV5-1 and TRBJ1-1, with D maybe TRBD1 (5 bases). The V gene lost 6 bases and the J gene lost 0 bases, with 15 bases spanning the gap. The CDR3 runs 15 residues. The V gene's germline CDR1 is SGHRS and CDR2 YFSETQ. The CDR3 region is CASNNVGGLNTEAFF. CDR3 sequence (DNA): TGCGCCAGCAACAACGTTGGGGGATTGAACACTGAAGCTTTCTTT.

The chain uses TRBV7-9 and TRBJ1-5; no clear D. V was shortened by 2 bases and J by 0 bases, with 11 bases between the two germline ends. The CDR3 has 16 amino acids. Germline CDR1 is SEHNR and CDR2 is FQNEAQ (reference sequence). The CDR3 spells CASSLFTGNSNQPQHF. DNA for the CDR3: TGTGCCAGCAGCTTATTCACCGGGAATAGCAATCAGCCCCAGCATTTT.

The CDR3 loop is CASSLTSGRRDTQYF. The DNA for the CDR3 is TGTGCCAGCAGTTTGACTAGCGGGAGAAGGGATACGCAGTATTTT. The rearrangement uses TRBV27 and TRBJ2-3; 12 bases agree with TRBD2. V was clipped by 3 bases and J by 6 bases; unmatched bases: 4. The CDR3 sequence is 15 residues long. Germline CDR1 reads MNHEY; CDR2 reads SMNVEV (reference sequence).

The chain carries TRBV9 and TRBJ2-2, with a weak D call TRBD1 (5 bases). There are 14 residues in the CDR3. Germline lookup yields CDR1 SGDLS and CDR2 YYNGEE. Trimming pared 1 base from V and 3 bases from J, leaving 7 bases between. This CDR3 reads CASSVQGYTGELFF. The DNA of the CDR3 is TGTGCCAGCAGCGTACAGGGATACACCGGGGAGCTGTTTTTT.

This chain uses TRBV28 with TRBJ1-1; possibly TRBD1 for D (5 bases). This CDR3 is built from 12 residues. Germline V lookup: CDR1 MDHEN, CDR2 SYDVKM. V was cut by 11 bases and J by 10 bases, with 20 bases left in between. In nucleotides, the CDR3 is TGTGCCGTGTCGGGACTAATCACGCGAGCTTTCTTT. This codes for CAVSGLITRAFF.

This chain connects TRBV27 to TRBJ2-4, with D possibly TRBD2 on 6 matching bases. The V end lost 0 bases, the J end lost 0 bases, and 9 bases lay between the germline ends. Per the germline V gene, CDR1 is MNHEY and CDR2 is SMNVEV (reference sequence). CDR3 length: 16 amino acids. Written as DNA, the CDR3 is TGTGCCAGCAGTTTATCAAGGGGACTAGCCAAAAACATTCAGTACTTC. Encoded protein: CASSLSRGLAKNIQYF.

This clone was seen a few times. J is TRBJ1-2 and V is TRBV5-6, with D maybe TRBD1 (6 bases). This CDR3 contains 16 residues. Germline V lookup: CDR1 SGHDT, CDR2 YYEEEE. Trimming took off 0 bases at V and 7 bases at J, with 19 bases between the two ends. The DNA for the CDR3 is TGTGCCAGCAGCTTGGAAGGTTGGGGGGCGCTAAGTGGCTACACCTTC. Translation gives CASSLEGWGALSGYTF.

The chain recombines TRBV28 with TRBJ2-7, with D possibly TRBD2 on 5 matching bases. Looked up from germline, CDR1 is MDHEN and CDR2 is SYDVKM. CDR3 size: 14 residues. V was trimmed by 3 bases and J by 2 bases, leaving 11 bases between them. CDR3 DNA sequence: TGTGCCAGCAGTTTTCAACCGCGGGCCTACGAGCAGTACTTC. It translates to CASSFQPRAYEQYF.